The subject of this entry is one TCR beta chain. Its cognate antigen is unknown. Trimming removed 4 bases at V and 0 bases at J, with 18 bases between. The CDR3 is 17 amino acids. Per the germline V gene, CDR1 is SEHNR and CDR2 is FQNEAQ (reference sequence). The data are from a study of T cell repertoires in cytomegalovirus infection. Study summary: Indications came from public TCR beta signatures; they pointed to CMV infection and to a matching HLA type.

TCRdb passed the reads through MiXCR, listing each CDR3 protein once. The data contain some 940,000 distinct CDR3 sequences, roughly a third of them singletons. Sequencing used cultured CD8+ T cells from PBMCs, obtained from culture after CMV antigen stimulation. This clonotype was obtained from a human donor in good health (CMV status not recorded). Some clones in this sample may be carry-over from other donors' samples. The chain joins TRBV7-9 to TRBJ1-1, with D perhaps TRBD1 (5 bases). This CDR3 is CASSSAEGLLMNTEAFF. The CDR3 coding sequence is TGTGCCAGCAGCTCAGCAGAGGGGCTCCTCATGAACACTGAAGCTTTCTTT.